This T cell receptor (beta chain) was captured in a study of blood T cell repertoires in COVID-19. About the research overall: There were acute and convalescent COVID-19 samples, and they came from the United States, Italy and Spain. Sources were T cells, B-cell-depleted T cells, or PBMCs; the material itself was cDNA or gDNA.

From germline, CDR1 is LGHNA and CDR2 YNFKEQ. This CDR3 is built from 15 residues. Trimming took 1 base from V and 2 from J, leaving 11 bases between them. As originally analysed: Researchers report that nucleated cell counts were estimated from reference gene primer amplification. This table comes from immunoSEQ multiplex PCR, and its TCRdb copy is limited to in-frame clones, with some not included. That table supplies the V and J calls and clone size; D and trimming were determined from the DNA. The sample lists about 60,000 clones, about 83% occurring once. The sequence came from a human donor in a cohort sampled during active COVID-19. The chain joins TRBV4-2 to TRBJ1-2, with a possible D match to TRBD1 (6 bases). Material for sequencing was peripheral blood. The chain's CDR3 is CASSQVEGQNYGYTF. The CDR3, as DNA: TGTGCCAGCAGCCAAGTTGAAGGACAGAACTATGGCTACACCTTC.